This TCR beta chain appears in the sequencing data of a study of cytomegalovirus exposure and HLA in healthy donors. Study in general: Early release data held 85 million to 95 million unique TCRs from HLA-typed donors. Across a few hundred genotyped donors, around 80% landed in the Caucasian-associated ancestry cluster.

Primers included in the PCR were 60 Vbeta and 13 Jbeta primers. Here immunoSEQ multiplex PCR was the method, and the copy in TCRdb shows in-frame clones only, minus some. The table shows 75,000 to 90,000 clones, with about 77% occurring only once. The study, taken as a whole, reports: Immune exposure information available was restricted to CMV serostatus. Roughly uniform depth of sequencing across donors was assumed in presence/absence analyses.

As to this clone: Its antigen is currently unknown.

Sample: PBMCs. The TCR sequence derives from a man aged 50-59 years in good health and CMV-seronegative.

The CDR3 is CSVEVGTGNQPQHF. The DNA of the CDR3 is TGCAGCGTTGAAGTGGGGACAGGTAATCAGCCCCAGCATTTT. V usage is TRBV29-1 and J usage is TRBJ1-5; 8 bases agree with TRBD1. The germline V gene encodes CDR1 SQVTM and CDR2 ANQGSEA. This CDR3 contains 14 residues. Germline trimming cut 1 base from V and 4 bases from J; bases unmatched to any gene: 3.